These 29 T cell receptor beta chains share one sample of origin, sequenced in a study of CD8 T cells in Susac syndrome. The RNA input was about 0.5 to 1 ug, and it was reverse transcribed with random hexamers. TCRdb re-derived calls from the immunoSEQ multiplex PCR reads in MiXCR, one entry per CDR3 protein. The sample lists around 170,000 distinct CDR3 sequences; 95% were seen once. Sample: CD4+ T cells from PBMCs. The receptors derive from a human donor with Susac syndrome.

This chain links TRBV7-3 with TRBJ2-3; the match to TRBD2 covers 14 bases. V lost 4 bases and J lost 5; bases outside the gene matches: 5. Germline CDR1 is SGHTA and CDR2 is FQGTGA. The CDR3 is made up of 16 amino acids. Written as DNA, the CDR3 is TGTGCCAGCAGCTCCGGACTAGCGGGGGGACAAGATACGCAGTATTTT. Its translation is CASSSGLAGGQDTQYF.

The V call is TRBV6-5, the J call TRBJ1-2; 9 bases agree with TRBD1. The CDR3 consists of 14 residues. The germline gives CDR1 MNHEY, CDR2 SVGAGI. Losses at the gene ends were 4 bases for V and 1 base for J; bases not matched to a gene: 1. The CDR3 loop reads CASSSTGGNYGYTF. The CDR3 nucleotides are TGTGCCAGCAGTTCGACAGGGGGTAACTATGGCTACACCTTC.

The rearrangement joins TRBV15 to TRBJ2-1, with 9 bases aligning to TRBD1. Unmatched junction bases numbered 11, after V lost 5 bases and J lost 9 bases. CDR3 length: 15 amino acids. Germline CDR1 is LNHNV and CDR2 is YYDKDF (reference sequence). CDR3 in amino acids: CATSGGDRVLVEQFF. CDR3 coding DNA: TGTGCCACCAGCGGAGGGGACAGGGTGTTGGTTGAGCAGTTCTTC.

The rearrangement uses TRBV7-2 and TRBJ2-7; TRBD1 might be the D (6 bases). The CDR3 has 14 residues. Germline CDR1 and CDR2: SGHTA and FQGNSA. V dropped 0 bases and J dropped 3 bases, with 9 bases sitting between them. The CDR3 DNA reads TGTGCCAGCAGCTTAGCAGGGGGAAACTACGAGCAGTACTTC. It specifies CASSLAGGNYEQYF.

The rearrangement uses TRBV30 and TRBJ1-2; 8 bases map to TRBD1. V was pared by 0 bases and J by 8 bases, with 5 bases of the junction left unmatched. The CDR3 is 13 amino acids. Germline assignment: CDR1 GTSNPN and CDR2 SVGIG (reference sequence). For the CDR3, the DNA is TGTGCCTGGAGTGTACAGGGGGGACGGGGCTACACCTTC. Translation gives CAWSVQGGRGYTF.

For this clonotype: A junction end diverges from the germline sequence, so it may reflect a read error. This chain uses TRBV7-7 with TRBJ2-1; no reliable D call. This CDR3 region has 13 residues. From germline, CDR1 is SSHAT and CDR2 FNYEAQ (reference sequence). CDR3 loop: CASSLAQYNEQFF. Written as DNA, the CDR3 is TGTGCTAGCAGCTTAGCACAGTACAATGAGCAGTTCTTC.

The sample holds one count of this clonotype. The chain is built from TRBV20-1 and TRBJ1-1; possible D gene TRBD1, 5 bases. Germline CDR1 and CDR2: DFQATT and SNEGSKA (reference sequence). Between the trimmed V and J ends, which lost 3 bases and 6 bases, there was a span of 17 bases. This CDR3 is built from 14 residues. The CDR3: CSASWDGAGAEAFF. Written as DNA, the CDR3 is TGCAGTGCTAGTTGGGACGGGGCGGGCGCTGAAGCTTTCTTT.

V usage is TRBV29-1 and J usage is TRBJ2-5; D is unresolved. CDR1 and CDR2 from the germline V gene are SQVTM and ANQGSEA. This CDR3 has 11 amino acids. Trimming cost V 4 bases and J 4 bases, with 7 bases left between them. CDR3 sequence (DNA): TGCAGCGTTGGGACGAGAGAGACCCAGTACTTC. It yields the protein CSVGTRETQYF.

This chain joins TRBV9 and TRBJ2-4, with 9 bases aligning to TRBD1. This CDR3 region has 12 residues. Germline CDR1 reads SGDLS; CDR2 reads YYNGEE. J was trimmed by 9 bases and V by 3 bases; bases with no gene match: 1. CDR3 bases: TGTGCCAGCAGCGCGACAGGGGGCATTCAGTACTTC. Its translation: CASSATGGIQYF.

This chain uses TRBV5-4 with TRBJ2-7; D possibly corresponds to TRBD1 (6 bases). Per germline, CDR1 SGHNT and CDR2 YYREEE (reference sequence). V shed 4 bases and J shed 1 base, with 12 bases lying between them. The CDR3 length is 14 residues. The CDR3: CASSRAGQSYEQYF. The CDR3 DNA reads as TGTGCCAGCAGCCGGGCAGGACAGTCCTACGAGCAGTACTTC.

The V and J genes are TRBV10-3 and TRBJ2-3; 7 bases match TRBD2. This CDR3 is 14 amino acids long. Unmatched junction bases numbered 4, after V lost 4 bases and J lost 3 bases. Germline lookup yields CDR1 ENHRY and CDR2 SYGVKD. CDR3 region: CAISVGGVTDTQYF. The CDR3 DNA follows: TGTGCCATCAGTGTGGGAGGGGTGACAGATACGCAGTATTTT.

V usage is TRBV29-1 and J usage is TRBJ1-2; tentatively, D is TRBD1 (6 bases). V gave up 7 bases and J gave up 8 bases, with 23 bases separating them. Germline-derived CDR1 and CDR2 are SQVTM and ANQGSEA. CDR3 length: 14 amino acids. In DNA form, the CDR3 reads TGCAGCGCACTTGAACAGGGCGTGGGGAGCGGCTACACCTTC. This encodes CSALEQGVGSGYTF.

This clonotype has just one count. The chain joins TRBV30 to TRBJ2-1, with D hard to call. Trimming removed 2 bases at V and 0 bases at J, with 14 bases between. Per germline, CDR1 GTSNPN and CDR2 SVGIG (reference sequence). The CDR3 has 16 amino acids. The CDR3 loop reads CAWSRGPSPSYNEQFF. CDR3 nucleotide sequence: TGTGCCTGGAGTCGCGGACCCTCTCCCTCCTACAATGAGCAGTTCTTC.

The rearrangement joins TRBV6-2 or TRBV6-3 to TRBJ1-6; D may be TRBD1 (5 bases). The CDR3 loop spans 15 amino acids. Germline CDR1 is MNHEY and CDR2 is SVGEGT. Trimming stripped 7 bases from V and 7 bases from J, with 17 bases between. Here the CDR3 DNA reads TGTGCCAGCAAGCCTCCGGGGGGGACGAATTCACCCCTCCACTTT. Translated: CASKPPGGTNSPLHF.

The DNA for the CDR3 is TGTGCCAGCAGCTTCTTGAGTGGCTACACCTTC. Translation gives CASSFLSGYTF. The chain recombines TRBV5-6 with TRBJ1-2; D is unclear. Looked up from germline, CDR1 is SGHDT and CDR2 is YYEEEE. V lost 2 bases to trimming and J lost 7 bases, with 6 bases between them. CDR3 size: 11 residues. The variable domain in full, completed from reference TRBV5-6 and TRBJ1-2, reads DAGVTQSPTHLIKTRGQQVTLRCSPKSGHDTVSWYQQALGQGPQFIFQYYEEEERQRGNFPDRFSGHQFPNYSSELNVNALLLGDSALYLCASSFLSGYTFGSGTRLTVV.

The chain couples TRBV25-1 to TRBJ1-1; tentatively, D is TRBD1 (5 bases). This CDR3 is built from 15 residues. Deletions cut 0 bases from V and 2 bases from J, with 10 bases between. The germline V gene encodes CDR1 MGHDK and CDR2 SYGVNS. The CDR3 DNA follows: TGTGCCAGCAGTGAATACCGGGACGGTAACACTGAAGCTTTCTTT. This codes for CASSEYRDGNTEAFF.

The rearrangement uses TRBV6-2 or TRBV6-3 and TRBJ2-1; TRBD2 matches at 7 bases. V shed 7 bases and J 0 bases; nucleotides not matched to a gene: 6. CDR1 is MNHEY and CDR2 is SVGEGT in the germline V gene. The CDR3 is 15 residues long. The CDR3 region is CASNALAVSYNEQFF. CDR3 sequence (DNA): TGTGCCAGCAACGCTCTAGCGGTCTCCTACAATGAGCAGTTCTTC.

The rearrangement links TRBV7-2 to TRBJ2-3; no firm D call. The CDR3 is 14 amino acids. V lost 2 bases and J lost 3, with 9 bases in between. CDR1 SGHTA and CDR2 FQGNSA come from the germline V gene. The CDR3 sequence is CASSLRRWTDTQYF. The CDR3 nucleotides read TGTGCCAGCAGCTTAAGGCGTTGGACAGATACGCAGTATTTT.

The rearrangement joins TRBV29-1 to TRBJ2-1; D unresolved. This CDR3 has 12 residues. CDR1 SQVTM and CDR2 ANQGSEA come from the germline V gene. V dropped 7 bases and J dropped 1 base, with 8 bases sitting between them. The CDR3 sequence: CSATSSYNEQFF. In DNA form, the CDR3 reads TGCAGCGCCACAAGTTCCTACAATGAGCAGTTCTTC.

The chain uses TRBV29-1 and TRBJ1-2; D is unresolved. Germline-derived CDR1 and CDR2 are SQVTM and ANQGSEA. Trimming pared 6 bases from V and 0 bases from J, leaving 8 bases between. The CDR3 spans 12 residues. CDR3 sequence reads: CSVDGANYGYTF. The CDR3 DNA follows: TGCAGCGTGGACGGGGCTAACTATGGCTACACCTTC. Full variable domain (missing parts from reference TRBV29-1 and TRBJ1-2): SAVISQKPSRDICQRGTSLTIQCQVDSQVTMMFWYRQQPGQSLTLIATANQGSEATYESGFVIDKFPISRPNLTFSTLTVSNMSPEDSSIYLCSVDGANYGYTFGSGTRLTVV.

This sequence joins TRBV6-5 and TRBJ2-7; D not certain. Trimming shortened V by 6 bases and J by 1 base, and 16 bases separated the two germline ends. The CDR3 consists of 15 residues. The germline V gene has CDR1 MNHEY and CDR2 SVGAGI. The CDR3 nucleotides are TGTGCCAGCAGGAGCGACGGAGCAAGATCCTACGAGCAGTACTTC. Amino acids: CASRSDGARSYEQYF.

This chain joins TRBV20-1 and TRBJ2-3; D uncertain. Germline-derived CDR1 and CDR2 are DFQATT and SNEGSKA (reference sequence). CDR3 length equals 15 residues. V gave up 5 bases and J gave up 1 base, with 16 bases separating them. The CDR3: CSAAHFPAGTDTQYF. The CDR3 DNA is TGCAGTGCTGCTCATTTTCCGGCCGGCACAGATACGCAGTATTTT.

This chain joins TRBV29-1 and TRBJ2-2; D unresolved. CDR3 length: 13 amino acids. V was pared by 4 bases and J by 1 base, with 7 bases between. Germline lookup yields CDR1 SQVTM and CDR2 ANQGSEA. The CDR3 region has the DNA TGCAGCGTTGCCCCCCAGAACACCGGGGAGCTGTTTTTT. Translated: CSVAPQNTGELFF.

The chain uses TRBV9 and TRBJ2-1, with 7 bases that match TRBD2. The trim removed 4 bases at V and 0 bases at J, leaving 4 bases unmatched. The CDR3 is 15 residues long. Germline CDR1 is SGDLS and CDR2 is YYNGEE. The CDR3 here is CASSLGGASYNEQFF. The CDR3 DNA sequence: TGTGCCAGCAGCCTGGGAGGGGCCTCCTACAATGAGCAGTTCTTC. Looking up the rest from reference TRBV9 and TRBJ2-1 gives the full variable domain: DSGVTQTPKHLITATGQRVTLRCSPRSGDLSVYWYQQSLDQGLQFLIQYYNGEERAKGNILERFSAQQFPDLHSELNLSSLELGDSALYFCASSLGGASYNEQFFGPGTRLTVL.

The sample holds one count of this clonotype. The gene calls are TRBV15 and TRBJ2-2; the D is unclear. V was pared by 6 bases and J by 0 bases, with 14 bases between. The CDR3 spans 16 residues. Germline V lookup: CDR1 LNHNV, CDR2 YYDKDF (reference sequence). The CDR3 bases are TGTGCCACCAGTCTCGTTGCCTCCGCGAACACCGGGGAGCTGTTTTTT. Protein product: CATSLVASANTGELFF. The full variable domain, its missing parts supplied by reference TRBV15 and TRBJ2-2, is DAMVIQNPRYQVTQFGKPVTLSCSQTLNHNVMYWYQQKSSQAPKLLFHYYDKDFNNEADTPDNFQSRRPNTSFCFLDIRSPGLGDTAMYLCATSLVASANTGELFFGEGSRLTVL.

V gene TRBV3-1 combines with J gene TRBJ1-1; D is ambiguous. This CDR3 region has 14 residues. Germline loops: CDR1 LGHDT, CDR2 YNNKEL (reference sequence). The germline V and J ends were trimmed by 1 base and 0 bases, with 6 bases remaining between them. CDR3 region: CASSQVPMNTEAFF. The CDR3 DNA follows: TGTGCCAGCAGCCAAGTCCCCATGAACACTGAAGCTTTCTTT. The full variable domain, completed using reference TRBV3-1 and TRBJ1-1, is DTAVSQTPKYLVTQMGNDKSIKCEQNLGHDTMYWYKQDSKKFLKIMFSYNNKELIINETVPNRFSPKSPDKAHLNLHINSLELGDSAVYFCASSQVPMNTEAFFGQGTRLTVV.

V usage is TRBV30 and J usage is TRBJ2-4; D remains unclear. The CDR3 loop spans 15 amino acids. Trimming stripped 4 bases from V and 6 bases from J, with 19 bases between. In germline, CDR1 is GTSNPN, CDR2 SVGIG (reference sequence). The CDR3 region is CAWMVSDRGGNIQYF. In DNA, the CDR3 is TGTGCCTGGATGGTGTCGGACCGTGGTGGAAACATTCAGTACTTC.

The V call is TRBV30, the J call TRBJ1-3; 9 nucleotides agree with TRBD1. The trim removed 2 bases at V and 6 bases at J, leaving 5 bases unmatched. This CDR3 region has 14 residues. The germline gives CDR1 GTSNPN, CDR2 SVGIG (reference sequence). The CDR3 reads CAWSHRGPENTIYF. CDR3 DNA sequence: TGTGCCTGGAGTCACAGGGGGCCGGAAAACACCATATATTTT.

The V call is TRBV20-1, the J call TRBJ2-6; no clear D. The CDR3 is 13 residues long. Looked up from germline, CDR1 is DFQATT and CDR2 is SNEGSKA (reference sequence). With 3 bases removed from V and 4 bases from J, the gap between germline ends came to 7 bases. The CDR3 sequence is CSARASGANVLTF. CDR3 nucleotides: TGCAGTGCTAGGGCCTCCGGGGCCAACGTCCTGACTTTC.